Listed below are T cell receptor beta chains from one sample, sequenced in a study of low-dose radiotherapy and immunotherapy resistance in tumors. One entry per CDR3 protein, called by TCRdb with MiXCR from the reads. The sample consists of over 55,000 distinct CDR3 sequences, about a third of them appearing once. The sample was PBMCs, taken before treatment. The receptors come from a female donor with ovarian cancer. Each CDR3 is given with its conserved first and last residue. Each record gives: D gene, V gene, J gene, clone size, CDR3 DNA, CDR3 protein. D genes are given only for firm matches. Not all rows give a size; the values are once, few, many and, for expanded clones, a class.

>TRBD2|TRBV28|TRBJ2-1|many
TGTGCCAGCGGATTACTAGCGGGGGGGAACAATGAGCAGTTCTTC
CASGLLAGGNNEQFF
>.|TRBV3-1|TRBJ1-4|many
TGTGCCAGCAGCCAAGTTCGGGGCAGGGATCCTAATGAAAAACTGTTTTTT
CASSQVRGRDPNEKLFF
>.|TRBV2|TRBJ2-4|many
TGTGCCAGCAGTGAAGCGCACCGTGCGGGCAAAAACATTCAGTACTTC
CASSEAHRAGKNIQYF
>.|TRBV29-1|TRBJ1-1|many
TGCAGCACGACGGGGGCTTTCTTT
CSTTGAFF
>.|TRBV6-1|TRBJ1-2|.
TGTGCCAGCAGTTACAGGAGTTATGGCTACACCTTC
CASSYRSYGYTF
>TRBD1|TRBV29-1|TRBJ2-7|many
TGCAGCGCCCAGACAGGGGAAGCCTACGAGCAGTACTTC
CSAQTGEAYEQYF
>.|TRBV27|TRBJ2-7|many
TGTGCCATTTGGCCTCCGGGGCCCTTCTACGAGCAGTACTTC
CAIWPPGPFYEQYF
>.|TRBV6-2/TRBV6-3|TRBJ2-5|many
TGTGCCAGCAGTGCGGAGACCCAGTACTTC
CASSAETQYF
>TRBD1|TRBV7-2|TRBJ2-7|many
TGTGCCAGCAGCTTAGTTGGGACAGGGGTCTACGAGCAGTACTTC
CASSLVGTGVYEQYF
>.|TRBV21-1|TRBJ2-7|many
TGTGCCAGCAGCAAAGCGGACACCTACGAGCAGTACTTC
CASSKADTYEQYF
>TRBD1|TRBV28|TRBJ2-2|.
TGTGCCAGCAGTTTGACCGGGACAGAGAACACCGGGGAGCTGTTTTTT
CASSLTGTENTGELFF
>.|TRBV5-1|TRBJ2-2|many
TGCGCCAGCAGCCCGGACGCCAGTCCCACCGGGGAGCTGTTTTTT
CASSPDASPTGELFF
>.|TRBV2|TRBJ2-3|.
TGTGCCAGCAGTGACGTTAGGGCAGATACGCAGTATTTT
CASSDVRADTQYF
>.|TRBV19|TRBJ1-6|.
TGTGCCAGTAGGGTGGACAGCTATAATTCACCCCTCCACTTT
CASRVDSYNSPLHF
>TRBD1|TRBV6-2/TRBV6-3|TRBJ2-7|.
TGTGCCAGCAGTTACTCGGAGACAGGGGGCAACGAGCAGTACTTC
CASSYSETGGNEQYF
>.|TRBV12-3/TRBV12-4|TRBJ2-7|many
TGTGCCAGCAGTCCGAAGAATCGCTACGAGCAGTACTTC
CASSPKNRYEQYF